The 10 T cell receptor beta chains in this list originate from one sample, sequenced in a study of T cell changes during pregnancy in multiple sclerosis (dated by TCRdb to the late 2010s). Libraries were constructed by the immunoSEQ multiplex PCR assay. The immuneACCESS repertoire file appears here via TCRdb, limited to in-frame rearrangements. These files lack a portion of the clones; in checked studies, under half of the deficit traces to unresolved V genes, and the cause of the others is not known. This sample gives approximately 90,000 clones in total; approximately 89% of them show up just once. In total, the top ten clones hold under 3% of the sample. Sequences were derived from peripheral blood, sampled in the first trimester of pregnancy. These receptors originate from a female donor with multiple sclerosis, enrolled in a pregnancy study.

The CDR3 loop reads CASSVTGAGNTIYF. CDR3 bases: TGCGCCAGCAGCGTTACAGGAGCTGGAAACACCATATATTTT. The rearrangement links TRBV5-1 to TRBJ1-3; tentatively, D is TRBD1 (5 bases). Germline values: CDR1 SGHRS, CDR2 YFSETQ. CDR3 size: 14 residues. V was pared by 4 bases and J by 2 bases, with 10 bases between.

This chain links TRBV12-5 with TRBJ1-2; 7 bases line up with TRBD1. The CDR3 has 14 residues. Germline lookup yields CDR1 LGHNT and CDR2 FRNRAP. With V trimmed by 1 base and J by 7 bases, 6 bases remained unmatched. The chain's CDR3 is CASGLGQGPGGYTF. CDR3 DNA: TGTGCTAGTGGTTTGGGACAGGGACCGGGTGGCTACACCTTC.

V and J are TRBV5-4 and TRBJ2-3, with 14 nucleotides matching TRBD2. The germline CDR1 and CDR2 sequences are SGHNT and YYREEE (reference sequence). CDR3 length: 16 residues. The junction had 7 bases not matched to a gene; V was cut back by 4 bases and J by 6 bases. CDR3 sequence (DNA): TGTGCCAGCAGCCGACTAGCGGGAGGGCCCAGCGATACGCAGTATTTT. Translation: CASSRLAGGPSDTQYF.

CDR3 bases: TGCGCCAGCAGCTTGGCCAGGGGGCGAGGTGAAGAGACCCAGTACTTC. It is translated as CASSLARGRGEETQYF. V gene TRBV5-1 combines with J gene TRBJ2-5; TRBD1 matches at 8 bases. Per the germline V gene, CDR1 is SGHRS and CDR2 is YFSETQ. V lost 0 bases and J lost 3; bases outside the gene matches: 7. The CDR3 contains 16 residues.

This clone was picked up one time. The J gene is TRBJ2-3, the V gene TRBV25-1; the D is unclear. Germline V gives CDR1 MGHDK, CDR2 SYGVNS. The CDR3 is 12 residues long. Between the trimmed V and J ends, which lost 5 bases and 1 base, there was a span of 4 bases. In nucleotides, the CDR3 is TGTGCCAGCAGTCGGGGCACAGATACGCAGTATTTT. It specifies CASSRGTDTQYF.

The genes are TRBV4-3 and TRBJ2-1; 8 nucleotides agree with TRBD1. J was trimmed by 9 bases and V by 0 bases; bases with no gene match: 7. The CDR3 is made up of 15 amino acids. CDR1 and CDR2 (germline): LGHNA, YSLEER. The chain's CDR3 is CASSQDWTGTGEQFF. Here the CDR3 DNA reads TGCGCCAGCAGCCAAGATTGGACAGGGACGGGTGAGCAGTTCTTC.

The CDR3 loop is CASSPILAGGSYEQYF. For the CDR3, the DNA is TGTGCCAGCAGCCCGATACTAGCGGGAGGTTCCTACGAGCAGTACTTC. The gene calls are TRBV5-6 and TRBJ2-7; 12 bases line up with TRBD2. V shed 4 bases and J 1 base; nucleotides not matched to a gene: 6. The germline gives CDR1 SGHDT, CDR2 YYEEEE. The CDR3 is 16 residues long.

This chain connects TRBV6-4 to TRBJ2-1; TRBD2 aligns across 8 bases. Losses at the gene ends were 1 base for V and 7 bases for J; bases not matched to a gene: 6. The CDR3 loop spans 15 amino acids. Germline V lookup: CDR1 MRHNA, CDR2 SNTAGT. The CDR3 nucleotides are TGTGCCAGCAGTGACTTTGCGGGAGGTCTAAATGAGCAGTTCTTC. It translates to CASSDFAGGLNEQFF.

CDR3 bases: TGTGCCAGCAGCTTAGACACTGGACTAGCGGGAAATGAGCAGTTCTTC. This translates into CASSLDTGLAGNEQFF. The chain uses TRBV11-2 and TRBJ2-1; 12 bases map to TRBD2. V lost 0 bases to trimming and J lost 7 bases; unmatched junction nucleotides: 4. This CDR3 spans 16 amino acids. Germline V gene sequence: CDR1 SGHAT, CDR2 FQNNGV.

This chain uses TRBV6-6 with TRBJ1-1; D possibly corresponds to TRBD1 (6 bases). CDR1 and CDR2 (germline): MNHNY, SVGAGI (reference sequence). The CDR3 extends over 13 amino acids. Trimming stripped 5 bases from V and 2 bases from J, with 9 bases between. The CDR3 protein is CASSRQENTEAFF. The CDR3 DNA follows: TGTGCCAGCAGTAGACAGGAAAACACTGAAGCTTTCTTT.